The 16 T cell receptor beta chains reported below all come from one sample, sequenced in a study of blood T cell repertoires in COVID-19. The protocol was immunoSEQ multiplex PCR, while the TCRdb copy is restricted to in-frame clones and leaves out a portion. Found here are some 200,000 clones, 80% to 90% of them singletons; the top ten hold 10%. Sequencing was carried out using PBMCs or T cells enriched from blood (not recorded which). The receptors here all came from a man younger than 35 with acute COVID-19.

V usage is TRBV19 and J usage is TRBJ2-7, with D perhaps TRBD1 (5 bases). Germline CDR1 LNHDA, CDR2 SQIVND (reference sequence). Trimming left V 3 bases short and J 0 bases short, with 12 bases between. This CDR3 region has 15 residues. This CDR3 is CASSIADMSSYEQYF. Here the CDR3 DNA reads TGTGCCAGTAGTATTGCGGACATGAGCTCCTACGAGCAGTACTTC.

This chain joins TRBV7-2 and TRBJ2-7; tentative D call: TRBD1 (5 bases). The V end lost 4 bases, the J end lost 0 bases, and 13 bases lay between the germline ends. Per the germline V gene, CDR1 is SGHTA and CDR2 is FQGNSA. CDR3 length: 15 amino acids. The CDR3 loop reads CASSSPDRLSYEQYF. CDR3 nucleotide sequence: TGTGCCAGCAGCTCCCCCGACAGACTCTCCTACGAGCAGTACTTC.

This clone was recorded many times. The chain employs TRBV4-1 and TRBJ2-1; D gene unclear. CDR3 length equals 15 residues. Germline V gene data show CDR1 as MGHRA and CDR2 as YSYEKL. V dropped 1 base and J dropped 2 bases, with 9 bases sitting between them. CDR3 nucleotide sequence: TGCGCCAGCAGCCAAGTTGGGCTCCCCTACAATGAGCAGTTCTTC. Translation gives CASSQVGLPYNEQFF.

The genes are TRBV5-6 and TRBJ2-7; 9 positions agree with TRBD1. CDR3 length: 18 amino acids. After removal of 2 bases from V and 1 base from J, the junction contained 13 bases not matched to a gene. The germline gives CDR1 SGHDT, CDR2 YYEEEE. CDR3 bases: TGTGCCAGCAGCTTCCTCGTTAAGCATGGGACAGGGTCCTACGAGCAGTACTTC. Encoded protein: CASSFLVKHGTGSYEQYF.

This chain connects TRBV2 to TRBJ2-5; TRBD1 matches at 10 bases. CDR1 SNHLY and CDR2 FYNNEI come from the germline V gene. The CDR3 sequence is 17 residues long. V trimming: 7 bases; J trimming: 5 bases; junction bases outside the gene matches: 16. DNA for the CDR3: TGTGCCAGCAAGGGAAACCGGGACAGGGGCTTAAGGGAGACCCAGTACTTC. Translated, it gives CASKGNRDRGLRETQYF. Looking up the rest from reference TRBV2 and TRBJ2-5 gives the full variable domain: EPEVTQTPSHQVTQMGQEVILRCVPISNHLYFYWYRQILGQKVEFLVSFYNNEISEKSEIFDDQFSVERPDGSNFTLKIRSTKLEDSAMYFCASKGNRDRGLRETQYFGPGTRLLVL.

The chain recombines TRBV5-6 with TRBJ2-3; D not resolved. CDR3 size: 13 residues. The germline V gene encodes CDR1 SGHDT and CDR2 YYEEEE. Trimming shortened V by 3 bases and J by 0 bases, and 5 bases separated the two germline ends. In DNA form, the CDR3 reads TGTGCCAGCAGCTCTACTAGCACAGATACGCAGTATTTT. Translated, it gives CASSSTSTDTQYF.

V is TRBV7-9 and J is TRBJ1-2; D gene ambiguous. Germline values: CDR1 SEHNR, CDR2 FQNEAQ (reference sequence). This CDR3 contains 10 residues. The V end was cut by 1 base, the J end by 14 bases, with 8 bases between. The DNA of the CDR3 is TGTGCCAGCAGCTTAGATCCCCTGACCTTC. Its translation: CASSLDPLTF.

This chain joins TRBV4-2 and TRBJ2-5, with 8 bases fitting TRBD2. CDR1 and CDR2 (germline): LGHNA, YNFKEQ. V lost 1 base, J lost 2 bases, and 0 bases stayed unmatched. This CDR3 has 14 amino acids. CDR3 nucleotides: TGTGCCAGCAGCCAAGGACTAGCGCAAGAGACCCAGTACTTC. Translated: CASSQGLAQETQYF.

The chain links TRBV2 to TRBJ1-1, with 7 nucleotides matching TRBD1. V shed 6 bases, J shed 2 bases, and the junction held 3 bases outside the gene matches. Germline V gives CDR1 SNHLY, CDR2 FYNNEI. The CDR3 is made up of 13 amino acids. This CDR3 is CASRGQYNTEAFF. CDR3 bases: TGTGCCAGCAGGGGACAGTACAACACTGAAGCTTTCTTT. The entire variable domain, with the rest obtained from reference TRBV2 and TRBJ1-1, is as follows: EPEVTQTPSHQVTQMGQEVILRCVPISNHLYFYWYRQILGQKVEFLVSFYNNEISEKSEIFDDQFSVERPDGSNFTLKIRSTKLEDSAMYFCASRGQYNTEAFFGQGTRLTVV.

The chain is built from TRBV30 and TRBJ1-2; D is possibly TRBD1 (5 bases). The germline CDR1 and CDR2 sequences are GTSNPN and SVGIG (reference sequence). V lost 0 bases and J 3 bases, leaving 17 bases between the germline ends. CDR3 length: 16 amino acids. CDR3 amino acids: CAWSVLVGAAYYGYTF. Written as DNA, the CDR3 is TGTGCCTGGAGTGTACTTGTAGGGGCGGCTTACTATGGCTACACCTTC.

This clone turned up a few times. The CDR3 loop is CASSYDRGIGGTEAFF. DNA of the CDR3: TGTGCCAGCAGCTACGACAGGGGAATTGGCGGCACTGAAGCTTTCTTT. The chain joins TRBV13 to TRBJ1-1, with TRBD1 matching over 8 bases. Germline V gene lookup returns CDR1 PRHDT and CDR2 FYEKMQ (reference sequence). The junction had 11 bases not matched to a gene; V was cut back by 4 bases and J by 4 bases. The CDR3 runs to 16 residues.

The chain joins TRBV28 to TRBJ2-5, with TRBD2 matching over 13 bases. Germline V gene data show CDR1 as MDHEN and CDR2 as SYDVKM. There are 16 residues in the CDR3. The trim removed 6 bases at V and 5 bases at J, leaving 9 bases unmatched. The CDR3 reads CASSWTSGRVQETQYF. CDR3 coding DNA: TGTGCCAGCAGCTGGACTAGCGGGAGAGTCCAGGAGACCCAGTACTTC.

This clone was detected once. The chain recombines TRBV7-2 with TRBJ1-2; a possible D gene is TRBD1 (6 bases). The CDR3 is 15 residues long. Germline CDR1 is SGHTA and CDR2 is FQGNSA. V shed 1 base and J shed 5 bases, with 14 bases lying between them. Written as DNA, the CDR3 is TGTGCCAGCAGCTTAGTGGCGGGGGCAGAGTATGGCTACACCTTC. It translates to CASSLVAGAEYGYTF.

CDR3 in amino acids: CASSFGIGGRGTYEQYF. The CDR3, as DNA: TGTGCCAGCAGCTTTGGTATCGGGGGGAGAGGAACCTACGAGCAGTACTTC. This chain connects TRBV7-2 to TRBJ2-7; 7 bases are a match to TRBD2. Trimming cost V 3 bases and J 2 bases; bases outside gene matches: 13. The CDR3 is 17 residues long. Germline V gene sequence: CDR1 SGHTA, CDR2 FQGNSA.

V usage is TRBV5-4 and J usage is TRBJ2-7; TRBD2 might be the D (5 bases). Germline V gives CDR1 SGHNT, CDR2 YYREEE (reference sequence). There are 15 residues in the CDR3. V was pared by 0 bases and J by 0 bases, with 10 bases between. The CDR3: CASSLVAAASYEQYF. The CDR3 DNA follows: TGTGCCAGCAGCTTGGTCGCAGCGGCCTCCTACGAGCAGTACTTC.

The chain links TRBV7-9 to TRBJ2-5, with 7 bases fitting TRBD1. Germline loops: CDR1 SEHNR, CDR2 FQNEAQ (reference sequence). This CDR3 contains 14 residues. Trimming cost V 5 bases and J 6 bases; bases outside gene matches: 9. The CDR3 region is CASSLGTALQTQYF. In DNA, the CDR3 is TGTGCCAGCAGCCTAGGGACAGCCCTGCAGACCCAGTACTTC.